Listed here are 19 T cell receptor beta chains from one sample, sequenced in a study of naive and memory T cell subsets. The beta constant-region primer was an equimolar mix of two oligonucleotides covering TRBC1 and TRBC2. Each CDR3 protein is one row after TCRdb ran MiXCR on the UMI-ligation and nested PCR reads. The sample includes 100,000 or so distinct CDR3 sequences, over 7% seen only once; the top ten take over 1.5%. The source material was central memory CD4+ T cells from blood. The receptors come from a human donor in good health.

This clonotype was seen more than once but under ten times. At one end, the junction sequence differs from germline, possibly due to a read error. V usage is TRBV14 and J usage is TRBJ2-7, with 8 bases that match TRBD2. The germline CDR1 and CDR2 sequences are SGHDN and FVKESK. This CDR3 comprises 12 residues. CDR3 bases: TGTGCCAGCAGCCTGGGAGCGGGACTAGGCGCTTTC. Translating gives CASSLGAGLGAF. Filled out from reference TRBV14 and TRBJ2-7, the complete variable domain reads EAGVTQFPSHSVIEKGQTVTLRCDPISGHDNLYWYRRVMGKEIKFLLHFVKESKQDESGMPNNRFLAERTGGTYSTLKVQPAELEDSGVYFCASSLGAGLGAFGPGTRLTVT.

The rearrangement links TRBV19 to TRBJ1-5, with D perhaps TRBD1 (5 bases). Deletions cut 3 bases from V and 6 bases from J, with 12 bases between. Per germline, CDR1 LNHDA and CDR2 SQIVND (reference sequence). The CDR3 runs 14 residues. CDR3 region: CASSIRDGSQPQHF. Written as DNA, the CDR3 is TGTGCCAGTAGTATCCGGGACGGTAGTCAGCCCCAGCATTTT.

There are many counts of this clonotype. One end of the junction fails to match germline, which may point to a read error. The chain couples TRBV7-2 to TRBJ2-1; 9 bases are shared with TRBD1. The germline V gene has CDR1 SGHTA and CDR2 FQGNSA. The CDR3 is 12 amino acids. CDR3: CASSPFRDRESF. CDR3 sequence (DNA): TGTGCCAGCAGCCCATTCCGGGACAGGGAGTCCTTC.

This clonotype has a handful of counts. This chain links TRBV2 with TRBJ2-7; possibly TRBD1 for D (6 bases). The germline CDR1 and CDR2 sequences are SNHLY and FYNNEI. V gave up 7 bases and J gave up 1 base, with 14 bases separating them. The CDR3 covers 14 residues. The CDR3 region is CASTDDTGSYEQYF. The CDR3 DNA follows: TGTGCCAGCACCGACGATACAGGGTCCTACGAGCAGTACTTC.

This chain uses TRBV19 with TRBJ2-2; no firm D call. The V gene lost 3 bases and the J gene lost 5 bases, with 10 bases spanning the gap. Germline CDR1 and CDR2: LNHDA and SQIVND (reference sequence). The CDR3 loop spans 14 amino acids. The DNA of the CDR3 is TGTGCCAGTAGTATTTCCATGGGTACCGGGGAGCTGTTTTTT. Residues: CASSISMGTGELFF. Variable domain in full (rest from reference TRBV19 and TRBJ2-2): DGGITQSPKYLFRKEGQNVTLSCEQNLNHDAMYWYRQDPGQGLRLIYYSQIVNDFQKGDIAEGYSVSREKKESFPLTVTSAQKNPTAFYLCASSISMGTGELFFGEGSRLTVL.

This clonotype has at least ten counts. CDR3 DNA: TGCAGCGCCTACCGGCCGGGGAACACTGAAGCTTTCTTT. Translation: CSAYRPGNTEAFF. J is TRBJ1-1 and V is TRBV29-1, with D hard to call. The CDR3 loop spans 13 amino acids. The germline V and J ends were trimmed by 7 bases and 1 base, with 13 bases remaining between them. Germline CDR1 and CDR2: SQVTM and ANQGSEA. The whole variable domain, remainder taken from reference TRBV29-1 and TRBJ1-1, is SAVISQKPSRDICQRGTSLTIQCQVDSQVTMMFWYRQQPGQSLTLIATANQGSEATYESGFVIDKFPISRPNLTFSTLTVSNMSPEDSSIYLCSAYRPGNTEAFFGQGTRLTVV.

This chain connects TRBV20-1 to TRBJ1-1; D not resolved. Germline CDR1 reads DFQATT; CDR2 reads SNEGSKA (reference sequence). This CDR3 region has 16 residues. The V and J ends lost 0 bases and 1 base respectively, with 15 bases between them. The CDR3 loop is CSARDHQADPNTEAFF. As DNA, the CDR3 is TGCAGTGCTAGAGATCACCAGGCGGATCCGAACACTGAAGCTTTCTTT.

This clonotype has just a few counts. V usage is TRBV7-3 and J usage is TRBJ1-1, with D uncertain. The length of the CDR3 is 15 residues. V lost 6 bases to trimming and J lost 0 bases, with 14 bases between them. The germline V gene has CDR1 SGHTA and CDR2 FQGTGA. CDR3 coding DNA: TGTGCCAGCAGGGAGAATGGGCGTCTGAACACTGAAGCTTTCTTT. Translated, it gives CASRENGRLNTEAFF.

The chain has TRBV20-1 and TRBJ2-3; possible D gene TRBD2, 6 bases. Germline loops: CDR1 DFQATT, CDR2 SNEGSKA (reference sequence). The CDR3 is 14 amino acids. V lost 4 bases to trimming and J lost 4 bases, with 15 bases between them. CDR3 DNA: TGCAGTGCTAAGCAACTAGCCTTTTCAGATACGCAGTATTTT. Its protein product is CSAKQLAFSDTQYF.

J is TRBJ2-7 and V is TRBV4-1; 7 nucleotides match TRBD1. CDR1 and CDR2 from the germline V gene are MGHRA and YSYEKL. The CDR3 covers 15 residues. With 3 bases clipped from V and 1 base from J, the junction kept 6 bases outside the gene matches. The CDR3: CASSQATGQSYEQYF. CDR3 sequence (DNA): TGCGCCAGCAGCCAGGCTACGGGACAGTCCTACGAGCAGTACTTC.

The V and J genes are TRBV7-3 and TRBJ2-1; 10 nucleotides align to TRBD2. CDR1 is SGHTA and CDR2 is FQGTGA in the germline V gene. The CDR3 length is 15 residues. Trimming removed 3 bases from V and 6 bases from J; junction bases left unmatched: 5. CDR3: CASSFGSSGSNEQFF. In nucleotides, the CDR3 is TGTGCCAGCAGCTTCGGTTCTAGCGGGAGCAATGAGCAGTTCTTC.

This clonotype was detected ten times or more. The gene calls are TRBV5-6 and TRBJ1-1, with 9 bases identical to TRBD1. From germline, CDR1 is SGHDT and CDR2 YYEEEE. J lost 3 bases, V lost 5 bases, and 14 bases had no gene match. The CDR3 is 17 amino acids. The CDR3 sequence is CASSNNRGLNRDTEAFF. The CDR3 DNA reads as TGTGCCAGCAGTAACAACAGGGGGCTAAACCGCGACACTGAAGCTTTCTTT.

The chain links TRBV7-2 to TRBJ1-2, with a tentative D call TRBD1 (5 bases). The CDR3 extends over 14 amino acids. V was pared by 3 bases and J by 0 bases, with 8 bases between. In germline, CDR1 is SGHTA, CDR2 FQGNSA. The DNA for the CDR3 is TGTGCCAGCAGCTTTCGACAGTCTAACTATGGCTACACCTTC. It translates to CASSFRQSNYGYTF.

The gene calls are TRBV6-6 and TRBJ2-6; 7 bases are a match to TRBD2. This CDR3 is 17 amino acids long. The germline V gene has CDR1 MNHNY and CDR2 SVGAGI (reference sequence). J was trimmed by 4 bases and V by 5 bases; bases with no gene match: 11. The CDR3 protein is CASSAMGGGFGANVLTF. CDR3 nucleotides: TGTGCCAGCAGTGCAATGGGCGGGGGATTCGGGGCCAACGTCCTGACTTTC.

This rearrangement joins TRBV7-8 to TRBJ2-7; the D is unclear. V dropped 1 base and J dropped 2 bases, with 12 bases sitting between them. The CDR3 has 15 residues. CDR1 SGHVS and CDR2 FQNEAQ come from the germline V gene. This CDR3 reads CASSLVVTIPYEQYF. The CDR3 region has the DNA TGTGCCAGCAGCTTAGTGGTCACTATCCCCTACGAGCAGTACTTC.

This clonotype was counted at least ten times. This sequence joins TRBV27 and TRBJ1-2; no clear D. The CDR3 totals 12 residues. The germline V gene has CDR1 MNHEY and CDR2 SMNVEV (reference sequence). V gave up 5 bases and J gave up 8 bases, with 12 bases separating them. The CDR3 protein is CASSGNAQGYTF. The CDR3 coding sequence is TGTGCCAGCAGTGGCAACGCGCAAGGCTACACCTTC.

This clonotype was seen repeatedly, ten times or more. The chain links TRBV11-3 to TRBJ2-4; 7 positions agree with TRBD2. Losses at the gene ends were 6 bases for V and 2 bases for J; bases not matched to a gene: 7. The CDR3 runs to 15 residues. In germline, CDR1 is SGHNT, CDR2 YENEEA. CDR3 sequence reads: CASSRMGGTKNIQYF. Here the CDR3 DNA reads TGTGCCAGCAGTAGGATGGGGGGGACCAAAAACATTCAGTACTTC.

At least ten counts were recorded for this clonotype. The chain carries TRBV27 and TRBJ1-5; D may be TRBD1 (6 bases). CDR1 and CDR2 (germline): MNHEY, SMNVEV (reference sequence). Trimming shortened V by 3 bases and J by 7 bases, and 22 bases separated the two germline ends. This CDR3 is built from 17 residues. The CDR3 sequence: CASSFLEGGSAKQPQHF. The CDR3 nucleotides read TGTGCCAGCAGTTTTCTTGAGGGGGGGAGCGCAAAACAGCCCCAGCATTTT.

This clonotype was picked up a small number of times. J is TRBJ2-3 and V is TRBV5-1, with TRBD2 matching over 8 bases. The ends lost 0 bases at V and 8 bases at J; junction bases unmatched: 5. The V gene's germline CDR1 is SGHRS and CDR2 YFSETQ. The CDR3 runs to 14 residues. The CDR3 DNA reads TGCGCCAGCAGCTTGGGAGCGGGAGATGGTACGCAGTATTTT. It is translated as CASSLGAGDGTQYF.